This TCR beta chain was found in a study of CD8 T cells in Susac syndrome. RNA in amounts of about 0.45 to 1 ug was reverse transcribed with random hexamers. Multiplex immunoSEQ PCR targeted 54 Vbeta and 13 Jbeta TCR beta segments. TCRdb fed the immunoSEQ multiplex PCR reads into MiXCR, producing one record per CDR3 protein. Here the sample spans approximately 150,000 distinct CDR3 sequences, roughly 95% being singletons. This CDR3 has 14 residues. V was pared by 2 bases and J by 4 bases, with 11 bases between. The germline V gene encodes CDR1 DFQATT and CDR2 SNEGSKA (reference sequence). The V gene is TRBV20-1, the J gene TRBJ2-2; possible D gene TRBD2, 6 bases. The sequenced sample consisted of CD4+ T cells from PBMCs. The receptor was isolated from a human donor in good health. In DNA, the CDR3 is TGCAGTGCTAGATACGCGGAGGGCACCGGGGAGCTGTTTTTT. It yields the protein CSARYAEGTGELFF.